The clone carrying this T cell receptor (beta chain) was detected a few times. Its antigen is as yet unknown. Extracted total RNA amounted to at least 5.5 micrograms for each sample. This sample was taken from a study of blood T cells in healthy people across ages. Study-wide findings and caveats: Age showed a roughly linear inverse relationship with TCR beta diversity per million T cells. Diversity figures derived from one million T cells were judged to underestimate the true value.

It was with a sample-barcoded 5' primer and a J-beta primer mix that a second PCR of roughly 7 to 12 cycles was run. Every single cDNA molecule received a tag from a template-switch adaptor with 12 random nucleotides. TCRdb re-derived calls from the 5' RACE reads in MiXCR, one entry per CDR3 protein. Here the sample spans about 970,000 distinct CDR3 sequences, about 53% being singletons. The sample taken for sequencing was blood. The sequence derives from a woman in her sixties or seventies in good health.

CDR3 DNA sequence: TGCGCCAGCAGCCTCCCTGATAGCGAGGCGACAGATACGCAGTATTTT. Amino acids: CASSLPDSEATDTQYF. This chain uses TRBV4-1 with TRBJ2-3; the D gene is possibly TRBD2 (5 bases). The CDR3 sequence is 16 residues long. CDR1 and CDR2 from the germline V gene are MGHRA and YSYEKL. Between the trimmed V and J ends, which lost 4 bases and 3 bases, there was a span of 17 bases.